This T cell receptor beta chain was retrieved from a study of blood T cell repertoires in COVID-19. About the study: Samples of COVID-19 (acute and convalescent) were obtained from the United States, Italy and Spain. T cells, B-cell-depleted T cells, or PBMCs provided the cDNA or gDNA that served as material.

Original methodology: Scientists estimated how many nucleated cells there were by amplifying reference gene primers. Profiled with immunoSEQ multiplex PCR; TCRdb holds only in-frame clones, not every one. Clonal size and the V and J genes are those of that table, whereas D and trimming came from the DNA. Found here are roughly 340,000 clones, around 92% of them singletons; the top ten hold about 3%. While infection was still active, Seattle patients were enrolled and then followed longitudinally. With V trimmed by 4 bases and J by 10 bases, 7 bases remained unmatched. There are 15 residues in the CDR3. Germline CDR1 reads SGHNT; CDR2 reads YYREEE (reference sequence).

The J gene is TRBJ2-1, the V gene TRBV5-4; 14 nucleotides agree with TRBD2. Sequencing was performed on peripheral blood. The origin of this receptor is a woman aged 25-40 years with COVID-19, enrolled during active disease. CDR3 residues: CASSRDGTSGGEQFF. CDR3 in DNA: TGTGCCAGCAGCCGAGATGGGACTAGCGGGGGCGAGCAGTTCTTC.